The 2 T cell receptor beta chains given below trace back to one sample, sequenced in a study of response to subunit inactivated influenza vaccine. TCRdb processed the RT-PCR reads anew with MiXCR; each CDR3 protein has one entry. Of roughly 790,000 distinct CDR3 sequences listed, around 20% are singletons. The sequencing used PBMCs from blood, collected approximately 5 days after vaccination. Receptors originate from a man aged 45-65 years who received an inactivated influenza vaccine.

The V call is TRBV7-9, the J call TRBJ1-1; possibly TRBD1 for D (5 bases). V shed 1 base and J shed 4 bases, with 10 bases lying between them. The CDR3 totals 14 residues. CDR1 and CDR2 from the germline V gene are SEHNR and FQNEAQ (reference sequence). As DNA, the CDR3 is TGTGCCAGCAGCTTAGTGATGGGGGGCACTGAAGCTTTCTTT. It encodes CASSLVMGGTEAFF. The entire variable domain, with the rest obtained from reference TRBV7-9 and TRBJ1-1, is as follows: DTGVSQNPRHKITKRGQNVTFRCDPISEHNRLYWYRQTLGQGPEFLTYFQNEAQLEKSRLLSDRFSAERPKGSFSTLEIQRTEQGDSAMYLCASSLVMGGTEAFFGQGTRLTVV.

This clonotype was counted between two and nine times. V and J are TRBV6-1 and TRBJ2-3; 8 bases line up with TRBD2. Unmatched junction bases numbered 5, after V lost 6 bases and J lost 0 bases. Germline V gene data show CDR1 as MNHNS and CDR2 as SASEGT. The CDR3 has 15 residues. In DNA, the CDR3 is TGTGCCAGCAGAACGGGAGGGGTAAGCACAGATACGCAGTATTTT. Its protein product is CASRTGGVSTDTQYF.